In its sample, the clone carrying this T cell receptor (beta chain) was seen once. This record comes from a study of T cell repertoires in cytomegalovirus infection. About the research overall: CMV infection plus the matching HLA type was flagged by public TCR beta signatures.

V lost 3 bases, J lost 7 bases, and 7 bases stayed unmatched. The CDR3 totals 15 residues. CDR1 DFQATT and CDR2 SNEGSKA come from the germline V gene (reference sequence). TCRdb used MiXCR to reprocess the reads, holding one entry per CDR3 protein. The repertoire has a few hundred thousand distinct CDR3 sequences, about a sixth of them found once; the top ten carry approximately 10%. The specimen sequenced was PBMCs. This TCR derives from a human donor in good health (CMV status not recorded). Some clones in this sample may be carry-over from other donors' samples. The chain joins TRBV20-1 to TRBJ2-1, with TRBD2 identical over 12 bases. The CDR3 DNA sequence: TGCAGTGCTAGTCCTAGCGGGAGGGCCTGGAATGAGCAGTTCTTC. As protein: CSASPSGRAWNEQFF.